The text below deals with one TCR beta chain. The assay was run at deep level. It was approximately 280 ng DNA, 25,000 to 35,000 T cell genomes, that went into each replicate PCR of unsorted PBMC. Profiling relied on immunoSEQ multiplex PCR, and the TCRdb table lists in-frame clones only, not all of them. The table includes about half a million clones, around four fifths detected once. Germline lookup yields CDR1 MNHEY and CDR2 SMNVEV (reference sequence). V gave up 0 bases and J gave up 2 bases, with 11 bases separating them. The CDR3 loop spans 15 amino acids. The sample belongs to a study of shared clonotypes between healthy human individuals. Study details: Donor composition was a couple of women and three men, aged 18 to 49.

This TCR was recovered from a woman aged 40 to 50 in good health. Some clones in this sample may be carry-over from other donors' samples. The chain couples TRBV27 to TRBJ2-7; weak D call: TRBD2 (5 bases). Sequenced input: PBMCs. CDR3 residues: CASSLSQRPTYEQYF. As DNA, the CDR3 is TGTGCCAGCAGTTTATCCCAGCGGCCCACCTACGAGCAGTACTTC.